These 19 T cell receptor beta chains were sequenced from one sample in a study of blood T cell repertoires in COVID-19. Profiling relied on immunoSEQ multiplex PCR, and the TCRdb table lists in-frame clones only, not all of them. The table shows 490,000 or so clones, with roughly nine tenths occurring only once. Sequencing input: PBMCs or T cells enriched from blood (not recorded which). Source of these receptors: a woman aged 55-69 years who had recovered from COVID-19.

This clone was counted once. The chain combines TRBV9 with TRBJ1-3; TRBD1 matches 7 bases. With 0 bases clipped from V and 4 bases from J, the junction kept 7 bases outside the gene matches. This CDR3 spans 16 amino acids. Germline CDR1 is SGDLS and CDR2 is YYNGEE. CDR3 in amino acids: CASSVAPGQAGNTIYF. CDR3 in DNA: TGTGCCAGCAGCGTAGCCCCCGGACAGGCAGGAAACACCATATATTTT.

This clone was detected a few times. J is TRBJ2-2 and V is TRBV7-2; D is uncertain. V lost 5 bases to trimming and J lost 8 bases, with 12 bases between them. CDR1 and CDR2 from the germline V gene are SGHTA and FQGNSA. The CDR3 is made up of 13 amino acids. In DNA form, the CDR3 reads TGTGCCAGCAGCCCCCATCCGACTGGGGAGCTGTTTTTT. Its protein product is CASSPHPTGELFF.

In its sample, this clone is medium-sized. The chain links TRBV7-9 to TRBJ2-7; D call uncertain. The CDR3 sequence is 15 residues long. Germline V gives CDR1 SEHNR, CDR2 FQNEAQ (reference sequence). V dropped 2 bases and J dropped 1 base, with 12 bases sitting between them. CDR3 loop: CASSLLTEPSYEQYF. As DNA, the CDR3 is TGTGCCAGCAGCTTACTGACGGAGCCATCCTACGAGCAGTACTTC.

This chain joins TRBV2 and TRBJ2-2; D possibly corresponds to TRBD1 (5 bases). This CDR3 spans 14 amino acids. The ends were cut back, 8 bases at V and 5 bases at J, with 15 bases in the middle. The germline gives CDR1 SNHLY, CDR2 FYNNEI. The CDR3 DNA sequence: TGTGCCAGCGGGGTAAACCAGGGTACCGGGGAGCTGTTTTTT. It is translated as CASGVNQGTGELFF.

The chain couples TRBV2 to TRBJ2-1, with 10 bases lining up with TRBD2. The CDR3 is made up of 15 amino acids. The germline CDR1 and CDR2 sequences are SNHLY and FYNNEI. J lost 8 bases, V lost 4 bases, and 8 bases had no gene match. The CDR3 region has the DNA TGTGCCAGCAGTGGACATAGCGGGGGGTGGGATGAGCAGTTCTTC. Its translation is CASSGHSGGWDEQFF.

The V gene is TRBV6-2 or TRBV6-3, the J gene TRBJ2-5, with D hard to call. CDR3 length: 13 amino acids. Germline CDR1 MNHEY, CDR2 SVGEGT. Between the trimmed V and J ends, which lost 5 bases and 5 bases, there was a span of 12 bases. The CDR3, as DNA: TGTGCCAGCAGTCGCGCTAGGATCGAGACCCAGTACTTC. Translation: CASSRARIETQYF.

V gene TRBV9 combines with J gene TRBJ2-4; D perhaps matches TRBD1 (7 bases). Per the germline V gene, CDR1 is SGDLS and CDR2 is YYNGEE. The V gene lost 4 bases and the J gene lost 0 bases, with 11 bases spanning the gap. The CDR3 has 15 residues. CDR3 nucleotide sequence: TGTGCCAGCAGCCCAGGGGGACTAGCCAAAAACATTCAGTACTTC. Translating gives CASSPGGLAKNIQYF.

The chain employs TRBV3-1 (or the pseudogene TRBV3-2) and TRBJ2-2, with TRBD2 matching 10 bases. V was pared by 2 bases and J by 5 bases, with 5 bases of the junction left unmatched. The germline V gene has CDR1 LGHDT and CDR2 YNNKEL (reference sequence). This CDR3 contains 16 residues. CDR3 coding DNA: TGTGCCAGCAGCCAATTGTCTAGCGGGGGTACCGGGGAGCTGTTTTTT. It translates to CASSQLSSGGTGELFF.

The CDR3 bases are TGTGCCAGCAGTCCAGGGGCGCAAGGCTACACCTTC. This codes for CASSPGAQGYTF. This rearrangement joins TRBV6-5 to TRBJ1-2; TRBD1 might be the D (6 bases). This CDR3 region has 12 residues. The V end was cut by 5 bases, the J end by 8 bases, with 12 bases between. In germline, CDR1 is MNHEY, CDR2 SVGAGI.

The J gene is TRBJ2-3, the V gene TRBV27; no reliable D call. V was pared by 10 bases and J by 6 bases, with 17 bases between. CDR3 length: 13 amino acids. Germline lookup yields CDR1 MNHEY and CDR2 SMNVEV (reference sequence). CDR3: CATTTNLGDTQYF. In DNA, the CDR3 is TGTGCCACTACTACCAACTTGGGTGATACGCAGTATTTT.

The gene calls are TRBV2 and TRBJ1-1; TRBD1 is a possible D gene (5 bases). Germline CDR1 reads SNHLY; CDR2 reads FYNNEI. The CDR3 sequence is 15 residues long. Trimming stripped 2 bases from V and 6 bases from J, with 16 bases between. The CDR3 DNA reads as TGTGCCAGCAGTGAAACGGTCCTGGGGGGGGCTGAAGCTTTCTTT. The encoded protein is CASSETVLGGAEAFF.

This clone occurred once. Written as DNA, the CDR3 is TGTGCCAGCTCGCCGATCTCGACAGATAACACTGAAGCTTTCTTT. Translating it yields CASSPISTDNTEAFF. This chain uses TRBV18 with TRBJ1-1; possible D gene TRBD1, 5 bases. Looked up from germline, CDR1 is KGHSH and CDR2 is LQKENI. The V gene lost 6 bases and the J gene lost 2 bases, with 16 bases spanning the gap. The CDR3 is 15 amino acids.

The V gene is TRBV6-1, the J gene TRBJ2-3; possible D gene TRBD1, 6 bases. Per germline, CDR1 MNHNS and CDR2 SASEGT. The V and J ends lost 2 bases and 2 bases respectively, with 11 bases between them. The CDR3 totals 15 residues. The CDR3 is CASSEWTAPTDTQYF. The CDR3 DNA reads as TGTGCCAGCAGTGAATGGACAGCGCCCACAGATACGCAGTATTTT.

The chain links TRBV19 to TRBJ1-6; a weak D match, TRBD1 (6 bases). This CDR3 spans 14 amino acids. CDR1 is LNHDA, CDR2 SQIVND, per germline (reference sequence). With 3 bases removed from V and 9 bases from J, the gap between germline ends came to 12 bases. CDR3 loop: CASSITGTPSPLHF. CDR3 bases: TGTGCCAGTAGTATTACCGGGACACCTTCACCCCTCCACTTT.

J is TRBJ1-5 and V is TRBV5-8; D ambiguous. The V gene lost 0 bases and the J gene lost 2 bases, with 9 bases spanning the gap. Germline V gene lookup returns CDR1 SGHTS and CDR2 YDEGEE. This CDR3 contains 15 residues. CDR3 sequence (DNA): TGTGCCAGCAGCTTGGTGGGCTCGGGCAATCAGCCCCAGCATTTT. This gives the protein CASSLVGSGNQPQHF.

This clone was found a few times. Within the sample, other DNA sequences also encode this same CDR3. The gene calls are TRBV5-1 and TRBJ1-4, with D possibly being TRBD1 (6 bases). The CDR3 runs to 14 residues. Germline lookup yields CDR1 SGHRS and CDR2 YFSETQ. V was clipped by 2 bases and J by 3 bases, with 8 bases between them. This CDR3 reads CASSLQGPNEKLFF. The CDR3 nucleotides read TGCGCCAGCAGCTTACAGGGACCTAATGAAAAACTGTTTTTT. Looking up the rest from reference TRBV5-1 and TRBJ1-4 gives the full variable domain: KAGVTQTPRYLIKTRGQQVTLSCSPISGHRSVSWYQQTPGQGLQFLFEYFSETQRNKGNFPGRFSGRQFSNSRSEMNVSTLELGDSALYLCASSLQGPNEKLFFGSGTQLSVL.

The chain has TRBV27 and TRBJ2-1; D possibly corresponds to TRBD1 (6 bases). The V gene lost 5 bases and the J gene lost 10 bases, with 18 bases spanning the gap. Germline CDR1 MNHEY, CDR2 SMNVEV (reference sequence). The CDR3 contains 14 residues. Here the CDR3 reads CASSPSSSGTEQFF. CDR3 bases: TGTGCCAGCAGTCCATCCTCCTCCGGGACAGAGCAGTTCTTC.

The chain employs TRBV7-9 and TRBJ1-1; tentative D call: TRBD1 (5 bases). V lost 2 bases, J lost 9 bases, and 16 bases lay in between. Germline-derived CDR1 and CDR2 are SEHNR and FQNEAQ (reference sequence). The CDR3 runs to 14 residues. CDR3 DNA sequence: TGTGCCAGCAGCTTACAGGGAGGGGAGGGCAAAGCTTTCTTT. This encodes CASSLQGGEGKAFF.

The gene calls are TRBV5-1 and TRBJ1-4; D gene ambiguous. The germline V and J ends were trimmed by 0 bases and 4 bases, with 16 bases remaining between them. The CDR3 runs to 17 residues. The germline gives CDR1 SGHRS, CDR2 YFSETQ. The CDR3 DNA reads TGCGCCAGCAGCTTGGGGGCAGCCGCGGGCAATAATGAAAAACTGTTTTTT. Translating gives CASSLGAAAGNNEKLFF.